This entry lists 21 T cell receptor beta chains sequenced from one sample in a study of shared clonotypes between healthy human individuals. Generated by immunoSEQ multiplex PCR, the TCRdb table keeps only in-frame clones and is missing some. The table records 2 million or so clones, 95% of them present only once. The sample was naive CD4+ T cells sorted from blood. Subset indicated: CD45RA+ positively selected. The receptor set was obtained from a man aged 18 to 30 in good health.

V is TRBV30 and J is TRBJ1-2; the D gene is possibly TRBD1 (5 bases). Trimming pared 0 bases from V and 6 bases from J, leaving 14 bases between. The CDR3 has 14 residues. Germline V gene sequence: CDR1 GTSNPN, CDR2 SVGIG (reference sequence). CDR3 sequence reads: CAWSVSMAGNGYTF. The CDR3, as DNA: TGTGCCTGGAGTGTCAGCATGGCAGGGAATGGCTACACCTTC.

The chain joins TRBV11-2 to TRBJ2-2; D is unresolved. Germline V gene lookup returns CDR1 SGHAT and CDR2 FQNNGV. This CDR3 is 15 amino acids long. The V end lost 2 bases, the J end lost 4 bases, and 11 bases lay between the germline ends. CDR3 coding DNA: TGTGCCAGCAGCTTACCGGTCAGCTCCACCGGGGAGCTGTTTTTT. Amino acids: CASSLPVSSTGELFF.

The chain carries TRBV10-3 and TRBJ2-1; 7 bases agree with TRBD1. The length of the CDR3 is 15 residues. CDR1 is ENHRY and CDR2 is SYGVKD in the germline V gene. Losses at the gene ends were 6 bases for V and 2 bases for J; bases not matched to a gene: 7. DNA of the CDR3: TGTGCCATCAGCCATGACAGGGTAGCCTACAATGAGCAGTTCTTC. This gives the protein CAISHDRVAYNEQFF.

The V gene is TRBV7-9, the J gene TRBJ2-3, with D tentatively TRBD2 (5 bases). Deletions cut 5 bases from V and 7 bases from J, with 16 bases between. The CDR3 is 14 amino acids. Germline V gene sequence: CDR1 SEHNR, CDR2 FQNEAQ (reference sequence). CDR3 protein: CASSPITRNNTQYF. DNA for the CDR3: TGTGCCAGCAGCCCAATAACTAGAAACAATACGCAGTATTTT.

The CDR3: CASSPERVEDTQYF. In nucleotides, the CDR3 is TGCGCCAGCAGTCCAGAAAGGGTGGAAGATACGCAGTATTTT. The chain couples TRBV5-1 to TRBJ2-3; D gene unclear. Looked up from germline, CDR1 is SGHRS and CDR2 is YFSETQ. V lost 5 bases and J lost 5, with 15 bases in between. The CDR3 is made up of 14 amino acids.

The chain carries TRBV11-2 and TRBJ2-5, with TRBD1 matching 7 bases. Germline CDR1 is SGHAT and CDR2 is FQNNGV. Trimming removed 2 bases from V and 2 bases from J; junction bases left unmatched: 8. This CDR3 contains 16 residues. The CDR3 DNA reads as TGTGCCAGCAGCTTATCAAACAGGGGCCCTCAAGAGACCCAGTACTTC. Translation: CASSLSNRGPQETQYF. The full variable domain, completed using reference TRBV11-2 and TRBJ2-5, is EAGVAQSPRYKIIEKRQSVAFWCNPISGHATLYWYQQILGQGPKLLIQFQNNGVVDDSQLPKDRFSAERLKGVDSTLKIQPAKLEDSAVYLCASSLSNRGPQETQYFGPGTRLLVL.

To note about this clone: The sample has other DNA sequences that encode this CDR3 too. CDR3 region: CASSLATDTGELFF. The CDR3, as DNA: TGTGCCAGCAGCTTAGCGACGGACACCGGGGAGCTGTTTTTT. The genes are TRBV7-9 and TRBJ2-2; D not certain. The V and J ends lost 0 bases and 3 bases respectively, with 5 bases between them. CDR3 size: 14 residues. Germline CDR1 is SEHNR and CDR2 is FQNEAQ (reference sequence).

The chain has TRBV10-1 and TRBJ1-1; possibly TRBD1 for D (5 bases). CDR3 length equals 16 residues. Germline CDR1 is WNHNN and CDR2 is SYGVQD (reference sequence). The ends were cut back, 0 bases at V and 4 bases at J, with 15 bases in the middle. This CDR3 is CASSESVPGSGTEAFF. DNA of the CDR3: TGCGCCAGCAGTGAGTCGGTCCCAGGGTCCGGCACTGAAGCTTTCTTT.

J is TRBJ2-7 and V is TRBV5-6; 10 positions match TRBD2. CDR1 is SGHDT and CDR2 is YYEEEE in the germline V gene. V gave up 0 bases and J gave up 0 bases; unmatched junction bases: 12. CDR3 length: 19 amino acids. The CDR3 coding sequence is TGTGCCAGCAGCTTGGCCGGGTCTAGCGGGGGAGCCTTCTCCTACGAGCAGTACTTC. Encoded protein: CASSLAGSSGGAFSYEQYF.

As regards this clone: The junction differs from germline at one of its ends, possibly a read error. This sequence joins TRBV7-7 and TRBJ2-1; 10 nucleotides align to TRBD1. The CDR3 totals 14 residues. CDR1 is SSHAT, CDR2 FNYEAQ, per germline (reference sequence). CDR3 sequence reads: CASSDDRGRGEQFF. The CDR3 nucleotides are TGTGCTAGCAGCGATGACAGGGGGCGCGGTGAGCAGTTCTTC.

The chain employs TRBV10-3 and TRBJ2-2; 14 nucleotides agree with TRBD2. This CDR3 contains 17 residues. After removal of 7 bases from V and 4 bases from J, the junction contained 8 bases not matched to a gene. The germline gives CDR1 ENHRY, CDR2 SYGVKD. CDR3: CAIIPGLAGVGTGELFF. CDR3 sequence (DNA): TGTGCCATCATCCCGGGACTAGCGGGAGTAGGCACCGGGGAGCTGTTTTTT.

This chain links TRBV5-4 with TRBJ2-5; possibly TRBD2 for D (6 bases). CDR3 size: 17 residues. Deletions cut 1 base from V and 4 bases from J, with 20 bases between. From germline, CDR1 is SGHNT and CDR2 YYREEE (reference sequence). CDR3 in amino acids: CASSLLGGAKGRETQYF. The CDR3 nucleotides read TGTGCCAGCAGCTTGTTGGGGGGAGCAAAGGGCAGAGAGACCCAGTACTTC.

This chain links TRBV21-1 with TRBJ2-7; TRBD1, the table's D call, was not compared with the DNA. TRBV21-1 is a documented pseudogene. The CDR3 runs 15 residues. The CDR3 DNA follows: TGTGCCAGCAGCAAAGGTTGGACAGGGGAAGACGAGCAGTACTTC. This encodes CASSKGWTGEDEQYF.

The V gene is TRBV30, the J gene TRBJ2-2, with 7 nucleotides matching TRBD1. Germline lookup yields CDR1 GTSNPN and CDR2 SVGIG (reference sequence). CDR3 length equals 15 residues. Trimming cost V 4 bases and J 0 bases; bases outside gene matches: 5. The CDR3 region has the DNA TGTGCCTGGATGAGGGGGCGGTCGAACACCGGGGAGCTGTTTTTT. Its translation is CAWMRGRSNTGELFF.

The chain recombines TRBV7-9 with TRBJ1-5; 9 bases are shared with TRBD1. The CDR3 is 15 amino acids. After removal of 4 bases from V and 6 bases from J, the junction contained 7 bases not matched to a gene. CDR1 and CDR2 from the germline V gene are SEHNR and FQNEAQ (reference sequence). CDR3 coding DNA: TGTGCCAGCAGCTGGGGACAGGGAGAGGGTCAGCCCCAGCATTTT. Its translation is CASSWGQGEGQPQHF. Combining the CDR3 with reference TRBV7-9 and TRBJ1-5 gives the whole variable domain DTGVSQNPRHKITKRGQNVTFRCDPISEHNRLYWYRQTLGQGPEFLTYFQNEAQLEKSRLLSDRFSAERPKGSFSTLEIQRTEQGDSAMYLCASSWGQGEGQPQHFGDGTRLSIL.

The genes are TRBV14 and TRBJ2-1; D is unresolved. Germline V gene lookup returns CDR1 SGHDN and CDR2 FVKESK. This CDR3 comprises 11 residues. The germline V and J ends were trimmed by 1 base and 12 bases, with 7 bases remaining between them. This CDR3 is CASSQGVGQFF. CDR3 coding DNA: TGTGCCAGCAGCCAAGGGGTTGGGCAGTTCTTC.

The chain recombines TRBV6-1 with TRBJ1-5; D call uncertain. The length of the CDR3 is 15 residues. Germline lookup yields CDR1 MNHNS and CDR2 SASEGT. Trimming cost V 6 bases and J 0 bases, with 12 bases left between them. CDR3 loop: CASSPVIGSNQPQHF. Written as DNA, the CDR3 is TGTGCCAGCAGCCCAGTGATTGGTAGCAATCAGCCCCAGCATTTT.

This sequence joins TRBV9 and TRBJ2-3, with 14 bases matching TRBD2. Germline trimming cut 2 bases from V and 4 bases from J; bases unmatched to any gene: 9. This CDR3 is 18 amino acids long. Germline assignment: CDR1 SGDLS and CDR2 YYNGEE. CDR3 residues: CASSVGTSGSTGADTQYF. CDR3 nucleotides: TGTGCCAGCAGCGTTGGGACTAGCGGGAGTACCGGCGCAGATACGCAGTATTTT.

The V and J genes are TRBV5-6 and TRBJ2-5; 9 bases agree with TRBD1. Germline CDR1 and CDR2: SGHDT and YYEEEE. V was clipped by 4 bases and J by 1 base; unmatched bases: 5. CDR3 length equals 15 residues. The CDR3 nucleotides read TGTGCCAGCAGCGCGGACAGGGGATCCCAAGAGACCCAGTACTTC. Amino acid sequence: CASSADRGSQETQYF.

This chain joins TRBV12-5 and TRBJ2-7; D is possibly TRBD2 (5 bases). The germline V and J ends were trimmed by 0 bases and 0 bases, with 12 bases remaining between them. The CDR3 consists of 16 residues. In germline, CDR1 is LGHNT, CDR2 FRNRAP. The CDR3 loop reads CASGLVVGRDSYEQYF. CDR3 sequence (DNA): TGTGCTAGTGGTTTGGTAGTCGGACGGGACTCCTACGAGCAGTACTTC. The entire variable domain, with the rest obtained from reference TRBV12-5 and TRBJ2-7, is as follows: DARVTQTPRHKVTEMGQEVTMRCQPILGHNTVFWYRQTMMQGLELLAYFRNRAPLDDSGMPKDRFSAEMPDATLATLKIQPSEPRDSAVYFCASGLVVGRDSYEQYFGPGTRLTVT.

The CDR3: CASSQERFTPLHF. DNA of the CDR3: TGTGCCAGCAGCCAAGAGAGGTTTACACCCCTCCACTTT. The V gene is TRBV14, the J gene TRBJ1-6; D remains unclear. V was pared by 0 bases and J by 11 bases, with 8 bases between. Looked up from germline, CDR1 is SGHDN and CDR2 is FVKESK. This CDR3 spans 13 amino acids.